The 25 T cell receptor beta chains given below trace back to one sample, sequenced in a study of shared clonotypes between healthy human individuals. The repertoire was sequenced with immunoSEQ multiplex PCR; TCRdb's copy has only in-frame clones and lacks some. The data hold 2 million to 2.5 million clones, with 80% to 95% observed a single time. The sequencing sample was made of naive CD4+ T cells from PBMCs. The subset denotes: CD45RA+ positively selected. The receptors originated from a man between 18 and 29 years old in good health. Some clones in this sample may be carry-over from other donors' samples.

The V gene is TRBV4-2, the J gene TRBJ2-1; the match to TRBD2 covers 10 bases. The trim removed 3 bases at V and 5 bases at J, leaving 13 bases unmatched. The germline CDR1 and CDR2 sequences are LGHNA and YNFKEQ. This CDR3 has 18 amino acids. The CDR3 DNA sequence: TGTGCCAGCAGCCAGGCTTTGTCTACTAGCGGGGTACACAATGAGCAGTTCTTC. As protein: CASSQALSTSGVHNEQFF.

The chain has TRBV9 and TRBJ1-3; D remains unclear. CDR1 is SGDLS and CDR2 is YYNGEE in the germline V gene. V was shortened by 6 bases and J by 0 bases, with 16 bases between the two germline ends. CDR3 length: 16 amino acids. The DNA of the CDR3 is TGTGCCAGCACCCGAGGTCAATGGGACTCTGGAAACACCATATATTTT. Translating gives CASTRGQWDSGNTIYF.

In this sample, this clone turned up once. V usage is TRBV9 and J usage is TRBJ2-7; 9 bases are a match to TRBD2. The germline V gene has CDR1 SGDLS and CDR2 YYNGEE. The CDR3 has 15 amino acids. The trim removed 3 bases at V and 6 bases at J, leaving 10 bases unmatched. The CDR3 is CASSAASGNGIEQYF. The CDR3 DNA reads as TGTGCCAGCAGCGCGGCTAGCGGGAATGGGATCGAGCAGTACTTC. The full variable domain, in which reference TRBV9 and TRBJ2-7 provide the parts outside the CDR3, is DSGVTQTPKHLITATGQRVTLRCSPRSGDLSVYWYQQSLDQGLQFLIQYYNGEERAKGNILERFSAQQFPDLHSELNLSSLELGDSALYFCASSAASGNGIEQYFGPGTRLTVT.

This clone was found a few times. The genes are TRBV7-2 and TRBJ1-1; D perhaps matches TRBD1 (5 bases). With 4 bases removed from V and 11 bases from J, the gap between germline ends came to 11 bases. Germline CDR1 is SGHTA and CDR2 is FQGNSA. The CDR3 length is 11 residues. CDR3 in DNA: TGTGCCAGCAGCTCGGGACTCAACGCTTTCTTT. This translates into CASSSGLNAFF.

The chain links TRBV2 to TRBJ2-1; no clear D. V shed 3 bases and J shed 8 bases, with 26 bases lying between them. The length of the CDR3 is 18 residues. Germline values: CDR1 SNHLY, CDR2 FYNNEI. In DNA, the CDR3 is TGTGCCAGCAGTGAGTATCCGCTGGTCCGCTATTCAGAGGATGAGCAGTTCTTC. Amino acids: CASSEYPLVRYSEDEQFF.

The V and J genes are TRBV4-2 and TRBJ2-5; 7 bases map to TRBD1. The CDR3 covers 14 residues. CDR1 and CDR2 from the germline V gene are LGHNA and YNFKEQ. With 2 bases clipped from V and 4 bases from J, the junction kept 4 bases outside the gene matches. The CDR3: CASSQNRGTETQYF. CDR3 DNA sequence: TGTGCCAGCAGCCAAAACAGGGGAACAGAGACCCAGTACTTC.

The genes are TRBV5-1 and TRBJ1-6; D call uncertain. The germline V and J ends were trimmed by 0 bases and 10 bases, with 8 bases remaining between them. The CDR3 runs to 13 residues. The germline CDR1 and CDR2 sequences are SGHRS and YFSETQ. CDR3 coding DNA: TGCGCCAGCAGCTTGGAGGAGCGGTCACCCCTCCACTTT. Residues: CASSLEERSPLHF.

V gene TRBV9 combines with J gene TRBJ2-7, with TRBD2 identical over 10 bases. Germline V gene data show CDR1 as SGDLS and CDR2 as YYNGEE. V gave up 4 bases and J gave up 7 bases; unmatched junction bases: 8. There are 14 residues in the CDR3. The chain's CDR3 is CASSPQLAGLEQYF. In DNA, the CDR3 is TGTGCCAGCAGCCCACAACTAGCGGGACTAGAGCAGTACTTC.

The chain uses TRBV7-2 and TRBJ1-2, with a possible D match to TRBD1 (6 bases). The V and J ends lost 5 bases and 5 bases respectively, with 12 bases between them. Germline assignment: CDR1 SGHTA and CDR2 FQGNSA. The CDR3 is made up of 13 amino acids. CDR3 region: CASSPGVGYGYTF. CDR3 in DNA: TGTGCCAGCAGCCCAGGGGTAGGATATGGCTACACCTTC.

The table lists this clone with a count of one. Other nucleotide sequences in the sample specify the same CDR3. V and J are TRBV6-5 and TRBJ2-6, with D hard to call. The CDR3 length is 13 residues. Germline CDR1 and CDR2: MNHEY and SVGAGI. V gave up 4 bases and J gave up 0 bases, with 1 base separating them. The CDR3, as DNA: TGTGCCAGCAGTTCCTCTGGGGCCAACGTCCTGACTTTC. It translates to CASSSSGANVLTF.

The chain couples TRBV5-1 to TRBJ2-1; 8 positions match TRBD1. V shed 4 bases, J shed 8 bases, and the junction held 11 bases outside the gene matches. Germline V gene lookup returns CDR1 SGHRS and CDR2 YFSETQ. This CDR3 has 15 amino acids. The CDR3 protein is CASSPWTGSEDEQFF. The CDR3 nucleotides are TGCGCCAGCAGCCCTTGGACAGGGAGTGAAGATGAGCAGTTCTTC.

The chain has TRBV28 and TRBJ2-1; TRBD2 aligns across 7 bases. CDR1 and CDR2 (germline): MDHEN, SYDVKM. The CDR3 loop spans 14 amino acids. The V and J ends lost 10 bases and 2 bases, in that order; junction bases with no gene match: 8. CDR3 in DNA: TGTGCCACCACGGGGGGAGAGCCCTACAATGAGCAGTTCTTC. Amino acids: CATTGGEPYNEQFF.

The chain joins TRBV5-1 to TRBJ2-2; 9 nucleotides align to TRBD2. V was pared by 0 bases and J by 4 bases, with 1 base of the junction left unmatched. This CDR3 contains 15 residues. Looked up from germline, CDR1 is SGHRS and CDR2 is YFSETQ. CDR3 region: CASSLGGRATGELFF. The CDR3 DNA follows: TGCGCCAGCAGCTTGGGCGGGAGGGCCACCGGGGAGCTGTTTTTT.

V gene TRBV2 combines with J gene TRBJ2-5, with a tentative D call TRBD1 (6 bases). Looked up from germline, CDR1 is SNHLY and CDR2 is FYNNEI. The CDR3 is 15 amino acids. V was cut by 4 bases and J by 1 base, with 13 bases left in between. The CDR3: CASSGMLGAQETQYF. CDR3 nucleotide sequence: TGTGCCAGCAGTGGGATGTTGGGGGCCCAAGAGACCCAGTACTTC. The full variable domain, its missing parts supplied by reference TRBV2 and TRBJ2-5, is EPEVTQTPSHQVTQMGQEVILRCVPISNHLYFYWYRQILGQKVEFLVSFYNNEISEKSEIFDDQFSVERPDGSNFTLKIRSTKLEDSAMYFCASSGMLGAQETQYFGPGTRLLVL.

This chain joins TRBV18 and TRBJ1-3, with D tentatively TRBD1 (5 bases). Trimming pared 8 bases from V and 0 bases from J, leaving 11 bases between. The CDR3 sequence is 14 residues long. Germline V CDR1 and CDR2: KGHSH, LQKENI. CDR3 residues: CASRQQDSGNTIYF. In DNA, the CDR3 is TGTGCCAGCCGACAACAGGACTCTGGAAACACCATATATTTT.

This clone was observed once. CDR3 nucleotides: TGTGCCATCAGTGAGCAGGCCGTGAACACTGAAGCTTTCTTT. It yields the protein CAISEQAVNTEAFF. V and J are TRBV10-3 and TRBJ1-1; D gene uncertain. Per germline, CDR1 ENHRY and CDR2 SYGVKD. Trimming took off 2 bases at V and 0 bases at J, with 7 bases between the two ends. The CDR3 runs to 14 residues.

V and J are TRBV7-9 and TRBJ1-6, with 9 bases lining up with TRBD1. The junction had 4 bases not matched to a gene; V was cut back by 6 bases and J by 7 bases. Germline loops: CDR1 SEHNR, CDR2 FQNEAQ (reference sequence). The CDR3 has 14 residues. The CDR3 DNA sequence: TGTGCCAGCAGAAGGACAGGGGCGAATTCACCCCTCCACTTT. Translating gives CASRRTGANSPLHF.

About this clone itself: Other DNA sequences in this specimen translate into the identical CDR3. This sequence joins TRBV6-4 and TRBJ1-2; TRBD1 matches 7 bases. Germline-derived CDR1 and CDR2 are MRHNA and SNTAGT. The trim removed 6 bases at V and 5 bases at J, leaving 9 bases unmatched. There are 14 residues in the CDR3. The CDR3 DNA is TGTGCCAGCAGCCCTGACAGGGTCTCTTATGGCTACACCTTC. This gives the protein CASSPDRVSYGYTF.

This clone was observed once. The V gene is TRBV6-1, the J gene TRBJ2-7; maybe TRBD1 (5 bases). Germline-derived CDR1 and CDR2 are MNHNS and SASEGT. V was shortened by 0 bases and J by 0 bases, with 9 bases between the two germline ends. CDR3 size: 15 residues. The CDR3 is CASSEAWTPSYEQYF. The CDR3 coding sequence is TGTGCCAGCAGTGAAGCCTGGACACCCTCCTACGAGCAGTACTTC.

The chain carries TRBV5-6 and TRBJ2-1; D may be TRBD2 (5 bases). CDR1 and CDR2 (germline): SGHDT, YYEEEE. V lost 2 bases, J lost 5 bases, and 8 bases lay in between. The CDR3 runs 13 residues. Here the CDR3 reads CASSFVGDNEQFF. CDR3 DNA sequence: TGTGCCAGCAGCTTCGTCGGGGACAATGAGCAGTTCTTC.

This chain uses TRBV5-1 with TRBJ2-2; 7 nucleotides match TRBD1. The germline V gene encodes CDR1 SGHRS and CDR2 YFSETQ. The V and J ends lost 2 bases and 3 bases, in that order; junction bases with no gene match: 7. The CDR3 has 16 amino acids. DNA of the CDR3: TGCGCCAGCAGCTTAAACCGGGACAGATACACCGGGGAGCTGTTTTTT. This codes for CASSLNRDRYTGELFF.

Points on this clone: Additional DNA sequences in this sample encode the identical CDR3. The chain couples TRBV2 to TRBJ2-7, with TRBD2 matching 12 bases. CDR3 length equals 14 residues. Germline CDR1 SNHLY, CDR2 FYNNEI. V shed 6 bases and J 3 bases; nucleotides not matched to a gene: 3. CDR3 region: CASRTSGSSYEQYF. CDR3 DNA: TGTGCCAGCAGGACTAGCGGGAGCAGCTACGAGCAGTACTTC.

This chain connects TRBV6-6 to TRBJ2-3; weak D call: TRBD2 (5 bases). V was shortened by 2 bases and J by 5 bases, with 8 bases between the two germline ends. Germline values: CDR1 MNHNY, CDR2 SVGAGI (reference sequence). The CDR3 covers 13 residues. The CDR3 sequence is CASSYPTKDTQYF. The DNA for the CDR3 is TGTGCCAGCAGTTACCCGACTAAAGATACGCAGTATTTT.

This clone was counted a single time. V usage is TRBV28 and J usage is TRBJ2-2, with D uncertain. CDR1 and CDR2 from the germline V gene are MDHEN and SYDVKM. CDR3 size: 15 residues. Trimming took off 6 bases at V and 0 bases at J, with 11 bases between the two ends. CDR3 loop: CASRNPTPNTGELFF. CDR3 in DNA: TGTGCCAGCAGAAATCCAACCCCGAACACCGGGGAGCTGTTTTTT.

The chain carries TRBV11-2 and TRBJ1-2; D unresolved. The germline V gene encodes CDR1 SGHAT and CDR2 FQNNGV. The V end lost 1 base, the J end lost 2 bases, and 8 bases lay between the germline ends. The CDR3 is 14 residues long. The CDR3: CASSLGQSNYGYTF. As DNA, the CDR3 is TGTGCCAGCAGCTTAGGTCAGTCAAACTATGGCTACACCTTC.